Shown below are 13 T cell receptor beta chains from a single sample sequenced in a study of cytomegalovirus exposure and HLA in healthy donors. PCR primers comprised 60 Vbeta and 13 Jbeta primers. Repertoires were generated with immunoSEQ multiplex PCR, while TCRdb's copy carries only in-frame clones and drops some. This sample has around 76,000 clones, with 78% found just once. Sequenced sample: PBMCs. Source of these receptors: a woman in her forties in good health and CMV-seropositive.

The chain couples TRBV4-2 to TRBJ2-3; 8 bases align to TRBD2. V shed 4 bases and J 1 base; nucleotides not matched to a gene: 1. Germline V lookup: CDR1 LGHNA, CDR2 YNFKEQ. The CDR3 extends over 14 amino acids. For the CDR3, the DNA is TGTGCCAGCAGCCCGGGGGGGGGCACAGATACGCAGTATTTT. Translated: CASSPGGGTDTQYF.

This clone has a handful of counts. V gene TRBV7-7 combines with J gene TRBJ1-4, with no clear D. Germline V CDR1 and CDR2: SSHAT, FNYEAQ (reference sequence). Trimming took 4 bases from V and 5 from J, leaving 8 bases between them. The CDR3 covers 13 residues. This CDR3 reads CASSSDLNEKLFF. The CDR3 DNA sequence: TGTGCCAGCAGCTCAGATTTGAATGAAAAACTGTTTTTT.

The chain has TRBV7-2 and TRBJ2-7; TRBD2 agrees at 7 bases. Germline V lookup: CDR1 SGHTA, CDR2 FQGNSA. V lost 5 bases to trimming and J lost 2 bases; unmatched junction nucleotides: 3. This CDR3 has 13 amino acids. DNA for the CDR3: TGTGCCAGCAGCATCGGACTAGCCTACGAGCAGTACTTC. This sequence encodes CASSIGLAYEQYF.

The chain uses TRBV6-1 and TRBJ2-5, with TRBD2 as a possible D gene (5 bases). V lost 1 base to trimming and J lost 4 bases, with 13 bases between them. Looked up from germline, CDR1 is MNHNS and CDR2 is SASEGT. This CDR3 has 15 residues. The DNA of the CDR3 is TGTGCCAGCAGTGAAGTCGGCAGAGGGCGAGAGACCCAGTACTTC. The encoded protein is CASSEVGRGRETQYF.

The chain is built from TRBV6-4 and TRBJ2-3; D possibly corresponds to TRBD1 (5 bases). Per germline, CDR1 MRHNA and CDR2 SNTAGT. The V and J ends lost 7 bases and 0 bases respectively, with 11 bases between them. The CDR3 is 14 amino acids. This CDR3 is CASKEGHSTDTQYF. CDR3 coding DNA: TGTGCCAGCAAAGAAGGACACAGCACAGATACGCAGTATTTT.

Here the CDR3 reads CASSQGESNQPQHF. The CDR3, as DNA: TGCGCCAGCAGTCAGGGAGAAAGCAATCAGCCCCAGCATTTT. The rearrangement joins TRBV23-1 to TRBJ1-5; no definite D call. TRBV23-1 is labeled an ORF, and its function is uncertain. With 3 bases removed from V and 1 base from J, the gap between germline ends came to 7 bases. There are 14 residues in the CDR3.

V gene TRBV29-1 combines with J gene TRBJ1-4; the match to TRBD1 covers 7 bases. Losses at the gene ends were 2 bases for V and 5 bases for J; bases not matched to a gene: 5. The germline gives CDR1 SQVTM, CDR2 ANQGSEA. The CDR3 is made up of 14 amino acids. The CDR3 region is CSVEPPTGNEKLFF. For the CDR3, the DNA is TGCAGCGTTGAACCCCCGACAGGGAATGAAAAACTGTTTTTT. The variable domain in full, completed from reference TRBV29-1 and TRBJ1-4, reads SAVISQKPSRDICQRGTSLTIQCQVDSQVTMMFWYRQQPGQSLTLIATANQGSEATYESGFVIDKFPISRPNLTFSTLTVSNMSPEDSSIYLCSVEPPTGNEKLFFGSGTQLSVL.

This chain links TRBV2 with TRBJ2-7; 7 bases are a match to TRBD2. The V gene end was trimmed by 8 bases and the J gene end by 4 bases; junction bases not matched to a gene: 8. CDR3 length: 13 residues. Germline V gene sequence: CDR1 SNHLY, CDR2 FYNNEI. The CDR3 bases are TGTGCCAGCGAAGAAGGGCGGGAGTACGAGCAGTACTTC. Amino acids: CASEEGREYEQYF.

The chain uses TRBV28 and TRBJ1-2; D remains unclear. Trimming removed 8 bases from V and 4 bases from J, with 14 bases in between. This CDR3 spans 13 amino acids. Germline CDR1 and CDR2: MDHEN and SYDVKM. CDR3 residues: CASAEGAVYGYTF. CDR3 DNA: TGTGCCAGCGCCGAAGGCGCGGTCTATGGCTACACCTTC.

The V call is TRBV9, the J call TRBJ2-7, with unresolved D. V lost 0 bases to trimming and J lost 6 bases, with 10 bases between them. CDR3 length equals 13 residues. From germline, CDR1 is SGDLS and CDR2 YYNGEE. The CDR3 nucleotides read TGTGCCAGCAGCGTAGTTTCCGGAGCCGAGCAGTACTTC. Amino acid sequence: CASSVVSGAEQYF. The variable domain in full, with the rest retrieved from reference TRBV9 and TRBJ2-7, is DSGVTQTPKHLITATGQRVTLRCSPRSGDLSVYWYQQSLDQGLQFLIQYYNGEERAKGNILERFSAQQFPDLHSELNLSSLELGDSALYFCASSVVSGAEQYFGPGTRLTVT.

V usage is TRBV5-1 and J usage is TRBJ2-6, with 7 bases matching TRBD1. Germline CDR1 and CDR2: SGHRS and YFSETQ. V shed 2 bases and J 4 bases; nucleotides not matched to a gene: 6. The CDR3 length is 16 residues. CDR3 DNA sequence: TGCGCCAGCAGCTTTACAGGGGCGCAGGGGGCCAACGTCCTGACTTTC. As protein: CASSFTGAQGANVLTF.

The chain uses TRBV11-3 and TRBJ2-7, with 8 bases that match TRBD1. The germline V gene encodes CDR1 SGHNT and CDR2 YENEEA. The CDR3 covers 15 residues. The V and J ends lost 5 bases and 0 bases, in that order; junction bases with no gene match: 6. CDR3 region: CASSTRQGHSYEQYF. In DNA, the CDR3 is TGTGCCAGCAGCACTAGACAGGGGCACTCCTACGAGCAGTACTTC.

The DNA of the CDR3 is TGTGCCAGCACTATCGGGGACAGCTACGGGGAGCTGTTTTTT. It encodes CASTIGDSYGELFF. The V gene is TRBV2, the J gene TRBJ2-2, with TRBD1 identical over 7 bases. The CDR3 length is 14 residues. In germline, CDR1 is SNHLY, CDR2 FYNNEI. With 7 bases clipped from V and 7 bases from J, the junction kept 9 bases outside the gene matches.